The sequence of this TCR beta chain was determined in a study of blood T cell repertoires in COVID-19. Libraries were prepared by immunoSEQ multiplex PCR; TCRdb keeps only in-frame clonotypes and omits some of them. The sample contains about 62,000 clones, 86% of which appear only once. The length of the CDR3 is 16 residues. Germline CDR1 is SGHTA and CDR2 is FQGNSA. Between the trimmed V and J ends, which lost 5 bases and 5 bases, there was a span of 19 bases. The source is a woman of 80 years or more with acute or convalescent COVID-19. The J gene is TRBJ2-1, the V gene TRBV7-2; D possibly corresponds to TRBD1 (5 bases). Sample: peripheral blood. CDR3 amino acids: CASSTGNWGGHNEQFF. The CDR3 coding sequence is TGTGCCAGCAGCACAGGAAACTGGGGTGGACACAATGAGCAGTTCTTC.